The 3 T cell receptor beta chains presented below share a single source sample, sequenced in a study of T cells of healthy individuals. A single record per CDR3 protein comes from TCRdb applying MiXCR to the 5' RACE reads. The sample holds about 57,000 distinct CDR3 sequences, under 20% seen once. These receptors originate from a human donor in good health.

This clonotype was seen many times. The chain uses TRBV10-3 and TRBJ2-3; D may be TRBD2 (7 bases). The CDR3 runs 16 residues. CDR1 ENHRY and CDR2 SYGVKD come from the germline V gene. Trimming removed 8 bases from V and 3 bases from J, with 21 bases in between. CDR3 coding DNA: TGTGCCATCTCCCCTCTTGAGGGGGGGCAGACAGATACGCAGTATTTT. Residues: CAISPLEGGQTDTQYF.

This chain connects TRBV4-1 to TRBJ2-5, with 12 positions matching TRBD2. This CDR3 comprises 19 residues. Trimming cost V 5 bases and J 1 base; bases outside gene matches: 14. Germline CDR1 and CDR2: MGHRA and YSYEKL. In DNA form, the CDR3 reads TGCGCCAGCAGCACTGCAGGAGCTAGCGGGAGGGCCCTCCAAGAGACCCAGTACTTC. This translates into CASSTAGASGRALQETQYF.

This clonotype was picked up many times. J is TRBJ2-7 and V is TRBV4-1; D is ambiguous. The CDR3 extends over 13 amino acids. CDR1 is MGHRA and CDR2 is YSYEKL in the germline V gene. V lost 0 bases and J lost 6, with 9 bases in between. CDR3 loop: CASSQDPRGEQYF. DNA for the CDR3: TGCGCCAGCAGCCAAGATCCTCGAGGCGAGCAGTACTTC.